This T cell receptor (beta chain) was recovered during a study of Ad26.COV2.S vaccination and SARS-CoV-2 variants. Study details: Within the COV1001 Ad26.COV2.S trial arm, the donor was enrolled.

The CDR3 is 16 residues long. Looked up from germline, CDR1 is SGDLS and CDR2 is YYNGEE. V was trimmed by 4 bases and J by 0 bases, leaving 14 bases between them. Stated treatment: around 19 received Ad26.COV2.S at low or high dose, single or two shots; roughly five received placebo; per-sample allocation not given. Sample collection was performed on day 63 after the first vaccine or placebo injection. This person who donated was an adult of 18-55 years in Boston. SARS-CoV-2 spike from the Wuhan strain was encoded by the vaccine, an Ad26 vector. Produced via immunoSEQ multiplex PCR; TCRdb's table is partial and in-frame only. The profile shows a few hundred thousand clones, roughly 88% of them singletons.

The sequence was collected from a person between 18 and 60 years old who received the Ad26.COV2.S COVID-19 vaccine or a placebo. Specimen: peripheral blood, collected in a trial of Ad26.COV2.S vaccine versus placebo. This chain connects TRBV9 to TRBJ1-3; no firm D call. The CDR3 coding sequence is TGTGCCAGCAGCCCCAGTGGGGTCCCCTCTGGAAACACCATATATTTT. Residues: CASSPSGVPSGNTIYF.